This TCR beta chain was recovered during a study of T cell clusters in autoimmune cytopenias. Approximately 40,000 genome equivalents of blood DNA were amplified for TRB. The CDR3 runs 16 residues. CDR1 is MNHNS, CDR2 SASEGT, per germline. Multiplex touch-down PCR amplified TRB using TRB-A and TRB-B pools in one tube. Following a re-call of the multiplex PCR reads, TCRdb has one entry per CDR3 protein and lacks DNA. The sample's table shows about 4,000 distinct CDR3 sequences. The same data also went into a second study, on T cell repertoires in aging, cancer and after chemotherapy. Turning to that study: The whole study produced a dataset of roughly 8.6 million TCR reads. In each cancer cohort, median generation probability increased across chemotherapy, suggesting thymic output rebounded.

This TCR was sampled from a human donor in good health. Material: peripheral blood. V gene TRBV6-1 combines with J gene TRBJ1-5. The CDR3 reads CASSYSKGRDNQPQHF.